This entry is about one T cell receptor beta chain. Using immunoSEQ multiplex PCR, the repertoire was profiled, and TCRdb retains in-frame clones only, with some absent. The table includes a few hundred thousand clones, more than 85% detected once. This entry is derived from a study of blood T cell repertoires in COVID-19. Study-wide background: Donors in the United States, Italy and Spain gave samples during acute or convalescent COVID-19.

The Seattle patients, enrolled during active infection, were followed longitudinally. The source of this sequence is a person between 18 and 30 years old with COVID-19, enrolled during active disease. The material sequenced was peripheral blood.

CDR3 loop: CASSGTSGSNEQFF. The CDR3 nucleotides read TGTGCCAGCAGCGGGACTAGCGGGAGCAATGAGCAGTTCTTC. V gene TRBV9 combines with J gene TRBJ2-1; 13 nucleotides match TRBD2. CDR3 size: 14 residues. Per germline, CDR1 SGDLS and CDR2 YYNGEE. With 3 bases clipped from V and 6 bases from J, the junction kept 0 bases outside the gene matches.